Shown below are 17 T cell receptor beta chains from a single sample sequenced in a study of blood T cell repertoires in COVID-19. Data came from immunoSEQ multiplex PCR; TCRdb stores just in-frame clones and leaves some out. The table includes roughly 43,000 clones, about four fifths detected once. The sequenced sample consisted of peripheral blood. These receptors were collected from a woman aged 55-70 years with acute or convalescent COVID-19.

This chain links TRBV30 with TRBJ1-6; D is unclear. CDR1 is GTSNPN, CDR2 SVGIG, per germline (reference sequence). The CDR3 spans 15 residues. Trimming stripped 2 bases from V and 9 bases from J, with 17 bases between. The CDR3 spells CAWSSYNAGSSPLHF. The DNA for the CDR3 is TGTGCCTGGAGTTCATATAATGCAGGAAGTTCACCCCTCCACTTT.

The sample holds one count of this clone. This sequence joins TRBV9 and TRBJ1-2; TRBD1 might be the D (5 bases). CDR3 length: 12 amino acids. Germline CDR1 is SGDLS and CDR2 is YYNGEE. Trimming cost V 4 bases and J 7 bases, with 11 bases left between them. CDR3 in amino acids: CASSPRGGGYTF. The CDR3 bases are TGTGCCAGCAGCCCCCGGGGGGGTGGCTACACCTTC.

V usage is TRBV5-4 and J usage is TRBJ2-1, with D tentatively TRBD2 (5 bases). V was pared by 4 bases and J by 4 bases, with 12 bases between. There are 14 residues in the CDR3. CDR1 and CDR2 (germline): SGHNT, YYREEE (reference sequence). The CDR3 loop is CASSPGRGYNEQFF. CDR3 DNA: TGTGCCAGCAGCCCCGGCCGGGGATACAATGAGCAGTTCTTC. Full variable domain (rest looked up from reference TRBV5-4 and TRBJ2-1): ETGVTQSPTHLIKTRGQQVTLRCSSQSGHNTVSWYQQALGQGPQFIFQYYREEENGRGNFPPRFSGLQFPNYSSELNVNALELDDSALYLCASSPGRGYNEQFFGPGTRLTVL.

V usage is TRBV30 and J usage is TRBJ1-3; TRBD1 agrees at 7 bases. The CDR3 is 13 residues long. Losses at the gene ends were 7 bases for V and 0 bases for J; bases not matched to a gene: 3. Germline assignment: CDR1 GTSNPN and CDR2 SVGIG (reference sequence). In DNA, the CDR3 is TGTGCCTTTGGACAGGACTCTGGAAACACCATATATTTT. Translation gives CAFGQDSGNTIYF.

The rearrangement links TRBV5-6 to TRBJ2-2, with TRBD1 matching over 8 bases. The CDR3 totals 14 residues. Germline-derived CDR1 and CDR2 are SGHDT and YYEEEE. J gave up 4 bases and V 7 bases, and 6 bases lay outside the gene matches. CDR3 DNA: TGTGCCAGCCTCCAGGGGGCGGGCACCGGGGAGCTGTTTTTT. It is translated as CASLQGAGTGELFF.

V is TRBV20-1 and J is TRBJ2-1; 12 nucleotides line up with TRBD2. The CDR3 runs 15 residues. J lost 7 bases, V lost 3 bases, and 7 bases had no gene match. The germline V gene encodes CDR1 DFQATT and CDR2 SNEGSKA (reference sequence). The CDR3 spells CSASAKLAGGNEQFF. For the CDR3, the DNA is TGCAGTGCTAGTGCAAAACTAGCGGGAGGAAATGAGCAGTTCTTC.

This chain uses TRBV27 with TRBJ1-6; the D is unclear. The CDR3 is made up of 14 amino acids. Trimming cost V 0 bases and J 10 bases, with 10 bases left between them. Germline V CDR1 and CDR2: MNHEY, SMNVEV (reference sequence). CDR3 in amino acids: CASSLSAGRSPLHF. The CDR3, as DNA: TGTGCCAGCAGTTTATCGGCAGGCCGGTCACCCCTCCACTTT.

DNA of the CDR3: TGTGCCAGCAGTTCAGGGGGAGAGACCCAGTACTTC. Its protein is CASSSGGETQYF. The rearrangement links TRBV27 to TRBJ2-5, with TRBD1 matching over 7 bases. The CDR3 loop spans 12 amino acids. CDR1 is MNHEY, CDR2 SMNVEV, per germline (reference sequence). With 4 bases clipped from V and 4 bases from J, the junction kept 0 bases outside the gene matches.

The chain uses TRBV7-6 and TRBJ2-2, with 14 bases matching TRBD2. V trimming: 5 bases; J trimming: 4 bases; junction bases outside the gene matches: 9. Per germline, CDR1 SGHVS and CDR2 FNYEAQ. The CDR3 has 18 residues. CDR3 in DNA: TGTGCCAGCAGCCGCAGACTAGCGGGGGGGTTAAGCACCGGGGAGCTGTTTTTT. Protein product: CASSRRLAGGLSTGELFF.

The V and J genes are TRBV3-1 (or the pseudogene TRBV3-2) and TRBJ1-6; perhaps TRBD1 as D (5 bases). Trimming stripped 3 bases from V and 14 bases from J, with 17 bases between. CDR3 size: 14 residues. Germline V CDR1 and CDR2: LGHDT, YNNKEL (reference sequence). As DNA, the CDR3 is TGTGCCAGCAGCCAGCGGTCCGGGGCGGGGTCCCTCCACTTT. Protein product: CASSQRSGAGSLHF.

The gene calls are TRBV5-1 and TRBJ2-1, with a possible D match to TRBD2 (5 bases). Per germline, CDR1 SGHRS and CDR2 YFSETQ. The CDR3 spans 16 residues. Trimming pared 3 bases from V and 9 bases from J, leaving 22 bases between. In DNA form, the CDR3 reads TGCGCCAGCAGCTCCCTCGAAACTAGTGGGAGCGGTGAGCAGTTCTTC. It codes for CASSSLETSGSGEQFF.

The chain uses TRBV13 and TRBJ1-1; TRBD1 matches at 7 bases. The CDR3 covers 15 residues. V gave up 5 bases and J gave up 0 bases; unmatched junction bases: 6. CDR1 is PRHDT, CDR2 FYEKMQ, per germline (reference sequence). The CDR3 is CASSERQGLNTEAFF. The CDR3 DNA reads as TGTGCCAGCAGCGAACGACAGGGATTGAACACTGAAGCTTTCTTT.

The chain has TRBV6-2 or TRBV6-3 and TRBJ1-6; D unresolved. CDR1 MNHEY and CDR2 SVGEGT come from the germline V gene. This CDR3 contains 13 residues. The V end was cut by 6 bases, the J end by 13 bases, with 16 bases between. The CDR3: CASSPYHPNPLHF. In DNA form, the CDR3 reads TGTGCCAGCAGCCCCTACCACCCTAATCCCCTCCACTTT.

The CDR3 DNA is TGTGCCAGCAGCCAAGACGGGACAGGGGGTTACTATGGCTACACCTTC. Protein sequence: CASSQDGTGGYYGYTF. This rearrangement joins TRBV14 to TRBJ1-2, with 11 bases identical to TRBD1. Germline values: CDR1 SGHDN, CDR2 FVKESK. The CDR3 consists of 16 residues. The ends lost 0 bases at V and 3 bases at J; junction bases unmatched: 3. Complete variable domain (other parts from reference TRBV14 and TRBJ1-2): EAGVTQFPSHSVIEKGQTVTLRCDPISGHDNLYWYRRVMGKEIKFLLHFVKESKQDESGMPNNRFLAERTGGTYSTLKVQPAELEDSGVYFCASSQDGTGGYYGYTFGSGTRLTVV.

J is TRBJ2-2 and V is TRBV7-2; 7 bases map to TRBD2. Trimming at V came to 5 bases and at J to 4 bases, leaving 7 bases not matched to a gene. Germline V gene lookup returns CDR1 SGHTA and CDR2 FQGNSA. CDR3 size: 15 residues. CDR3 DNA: TGTGCCAGCAGCCCGGGAGCGGGGACCACCGGGGAGCTGTTTTTT. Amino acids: CASSPGAGTTGELFF.

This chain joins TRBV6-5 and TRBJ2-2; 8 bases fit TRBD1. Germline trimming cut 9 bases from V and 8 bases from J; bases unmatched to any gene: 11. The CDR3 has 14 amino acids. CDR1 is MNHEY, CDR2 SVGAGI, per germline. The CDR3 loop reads CASGQGVLSGELFF. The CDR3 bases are TGTGCCAGTGGACAGGGTGTTTTATCGGGGGAGCTGTTTTTT.

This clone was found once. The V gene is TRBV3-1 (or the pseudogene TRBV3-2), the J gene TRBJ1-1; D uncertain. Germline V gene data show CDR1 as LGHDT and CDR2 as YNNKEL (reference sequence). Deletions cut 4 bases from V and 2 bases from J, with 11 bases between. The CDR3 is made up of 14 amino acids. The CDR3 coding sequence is TGTGCCAGCAGCCTAGAGACACCCAACACTGAAGCTTTCTTT. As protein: CASSLETPNTEAFF.